This entry features one T cell receptor beta chain sequence. The CDR3 contains 14 residues. The junction had 8 bases not matched to a gene; V was cut back by 4 bases and J by 8 bases. Germline V gives CDR1 LGHDT, CDR2 YNNKEL (reference sequence). Authors' methods: Amplification from reference gene primers served as the basis for estimated nucleated cell counts. Clones were read by immunoSEQ multiplex PCR, and TCRdb kept only the in-frame ones, dropping some. From that table come the V and J calls and clone size; the DNA was used to work out D and trimming. The table lists 100,000 to 150,000 clones, more than 75% of them singletons. The sample originates from a study of blood T cell repertoires in COVID-19.

The chain has TRBV3-1 (or the pseudogene TRBV3-2) and TRBJ2-1; 7 bases are a match to TRBD2. The source is a human donor in a cohort sampled during active COVID-19. The sample taken for sequencing was peripheral blood. CDR3 residues: CASSLSSGLDEQFF. The CDR3 region has the DNA TGTGCCAGCAGCCTAAGTTCTGGACTAGATGAGCAGTTCTTC.